The 10 T cell receptor beta chains reported below all come from one sample, sequenced in a study of control samples from healthy donors and cancer patients. Sequencing used immunoSEQ multiplex PCR; TCRdb keeps in-frame clones, though not all of them. This table holds about 84,000 clones, 91% found once. Sequencing was carried out using blood. Source of these receptors: a middle-aged man in good health.

The chain recombines TRBV6-5 with TRBJ2-1; D could derive from TRBD1 or TRBD2 (5 bases each). The CDR3 totals 14 residues. The germline V and J ends were trimmed by 3 bases and 0 bases, with 6 bases remaining between them. The germline CDR1 and CDR2 sequences are MNHEY and SVGAGI. This CDR3 reads CASSYGTSYNEQFF. DNA for the CDR3: TGTGCCAGCAGTTATGGGACCTCCTACAATGAGCAGTTCTTC.

On this clone itself: Distinct nucleotide sequences in the sample also encode this CDR3. The chain joins TRBV7-2 to TRBJ2-2, with 9 bases aligning to TRBD1. Trimming took 4 bases from V and 2 from J; bases not matched to a gene: 2. From germline, CDR1 is SGHTA and CDR2 FQGNSA. This CDR3 spans 15 amino acids. The CDR3 nucleotides read TGTGCCAGCAGCTCGGGACAGGGAAACACCGGGGAGCTGTTTTTT. This codes for CASSSGQGNTGELFF.

The chain employs TRBV6-5 and TRBJ1-5; D might be TRBD1 (6 bases). The V and J ends lost 6 bases and 4 bases respectively, with 13 bases between them. Germline CDR1 is MNHEY and CDR2 is SVGAGI. This CDR3 spans 14 amino acids. In nucleotides, the CDR3 is TGTGCCAGCAGCGCTCAGGACAGTAATCAGCCCCAGCATTTT. Residues: CASSAQDSNQPQHF.

CDR3: CASSLVGTAAGRAFF. Here the CDR3 DNA reads TGCGCCAGCAGCTTGGTCGGGACAGCCGCCGGAAGGGCTTTCTTT. This rearrangement joins TRBV5-1 to TRBJ1-1; 7 bases are a match to TRBD1. This CDR3 spans 15 amino acids. Germline V lookup: CDR1 SGHRS, CDR2 YFSETQ. V lost 0 bases to trimming and J lost 11 bases; unmatched junction nucleotides: 13.

This clone has just one count. The CDR3 loop reads CASSPTGGQKAFF. The CDR3 DNA is TGTGCCAGCAGCCCTACCGGGGGACAGAAAGCTTTCTTT. The genes are TRBV7-2 and TRBJ1-1; 7 positions match TRBD1. Germline lookup yields CDR1 SGHTA and CDR2 FQGNSA. After removal of 5 bases from V and 9 bases from J, the junction contained 9 bases not matched to a gene. The CDR3 runs to 13 residues.

The V call is TRBV27, the J call TRBJ1-5; weak D call: TRBD1 (5 bases). Germline V lookup: CDR1 MNHEY, CDR2 SMNVEV (reference sequence). The CDR3 is 13 residues long. With 3 bases removed from V and 7 bases from J, the gap between germline ends came to 10 bases. The CDR3 bases are TGTGCCAGCAGTTTGAGGGGACGACAGCCCCAGCATTTT. This codes for CASSLRGRQPQHF.

The chain uses TRBV5-8 and TRBJ2-7; 7 positions agree with TRBD1. CDR1 is SGHTS, CDR2 YDEGEE, per germline. CDR3 length equals 15 residues. V gave up 5 bases and J gave up 2 bases; unmatched junction bases: 10. The CDR3 DNA reads as TGTGCCAGCAGGACAGGGAGCAAAATTACCTACGAGCAGTACTTC. Amino acids: CASRTGSKITYEQYF.

There are a few counts of this clone. The chain uses TRBV6-2 or TRBV6-3 and TRBJ2-5; TRBD2 matches at 13 bases. The V segment lost 4 bases and the J segment 4 bases; nucleotides outside the gene matches: 9. Germline assignment: CDR1 MNHEY and CDR2 SVGEGT. This CDR3 spans 17 amino acids. The chain's CDR3 is CASSSRLAGGWRETQYF. The DNA for the CDR3 is TGTGCCAGCAGTTCGAGACTAGCGGGGGGTTGGCGAGAGACCCAGTACTTC.

The chain couples TRBV14 to TRBJ2-7; 8 bases fit TRBD1. J was trimmed by 4 bases and V by 1 base; bases with no gene match: 6. The CDR3 is 15 amino acids. Germline CDR1 and CDR2: SGHDN and FVKESK. The CDR3 DNA reads TGTGCCAGCAGCCAAGCGCGGGACAGGTTGTACGAGCAGTACTTC. Protein: CASSQARDRLYEQYF.

The rearrangement links TRBV15 to TRBJ2-1; 13 bases map to TRBD2. V lost 1 base to trimming and J lost 0 bases; unmatched junction nucleotides: 6. Germline V gene lookup returns CDR1 LNHNV and CDR2 YYDKDF (reference sequence). The CDR3 is 19 amino acids. The CDR3 sequence: CATSRVLAGGSSSYNEQFF. DNA of the CDR3: TGTGCCACCAGCAGAGTACTAGCGGGGGGGTCCAGCTCCTACAATGAGCAGTTCTTC.